A selection of T cell receptor beta chains follows, all from one sample in a study of CXCR3-negative and CXCR3-positive naive CD8 T cells. TCRdb reworked the 5' RACE reads into one entry per CDR3 protein, no DNA. The table for this sample gives more than 45,000 distinct CDR3 sequences. The sample consisted of memory CD8+ T cells from blood. Receptors were obtained from a human donor in good health. Some clones in this sample may be carry-over from other donors' samples. Each CDR3 is given with its conserved first and last residue. Fields, in order: V gene, J gene, CDR3 protein.

V: TRBV5-6
J: TRBJ2-3
CDR3: CASSLSGRTDTQYF

V: TRBV13
J: TRBJ2-3
CDR3: CASSLGPSLGTQYF

V: TRBV29-1
J: TRBJ2-3
CDR3: CSAERSTGAADTQYF

V: TRBV29-1
J: TRBJ1-1
CDR3: CSVETGSMNTEAFF

V: TRBV12-3/TRBV12-4
J: TRBJ2-1
CDR3: CASSLGGEGEQFF

V: TRBV19
J: TRBJ2-7
CDR3: CASSIATGKVYEQYF

V: TRBV29-1
J: TRBJ2-7
CDR3: CSAETATSYEQYF

V: TRBV29-1
J: TRBJ2-5
CDR3: CSVVGGETQYF

V: TRBV12-3/TRBV12-4
J: TRBJ2-2
CDR3: CASSLLPGQETGELFF

V: TRBV6-2/TRBV6-3
J: TRBJ2-3
CDR3: CASSSGTSTDTQYF

V: TRBV7-9
J: TRBJ2-1
CDR3: CASSPPGLANEQFF

V: TRBV20-1
J: TRBJ1-2
CDR3: CSARARNDYGYTF

V: TRBV20-1
J: TRBJ2-5
CDR3: CSARRAGEWETQYF

V: TRBV29-1
J: TRBJ2-7
CDR3: CSVGPTGLNEQYF

V: TRBV28
J: TRBJ2-7
CDR3: CASNPKEVFSYEQYF

V: TRBV7-6
J: TRBJ2-3
CDR3: CASSLGFAYTDTQYF

V: TRBV12-3/TRBV12-4
J: TRBJ1-1
CDR3: CASSQGRVNTEAFF

V: TRBV20-1
J: TRBJ2-1
CDR3: CSAKRSGLYNEQFF

V: TRBV6-4
J: TRBJ1-1
CDR3: CASTRTSDSTEAFF

V: TRBV7-9
J: TRBJ1-3
CDR3: CASSLRESGNTIYF

V: TRBV5-1
J: TRBJ2-7
CDR3: CASSLTGVYEQYF

V: TRBV5-1
J: TRBJ2-1
CDR3: CASSSLAGGLYNEQFF

V: TRBV29-1
J: TRBJ2-7
CDR3: CSVEDPGQSYEQYF